This T cell receptor beta chain was captured by sequencing in a study of CD8 T cells in ankylosing spondylitis. Overall study findings and caveats: Disease-associated clones were reportedly significantly overrepresented in matched ankylosing spondylitis synovial fluid.

This clonotype was observed a handful of times. Its target is not known. Germline V gene data show CDR1 as MNHEY and CDR2 as SVGAGI. V shed 6 bases and J shed 2 bases, with 19 bases lying between them. This CDR3 is built from 16 residues. One entry per CDR3 protein, called by TCRdb with MiXCR from the 5' RACE reads. Found here are some 240,000 distinct CDR3 sequences, roughly a quarter of them singletons; the top ten hold around 0.58%. Sequenced: blood, either unsorted or a sorted T cell fraction (not recorded which). The gene calls are TRBV6-5 and TRBJ2-5; D possibly matches TRBD1 or TRBD2 (5 bases each). The source of this sequence is a male donor with ankylosing spondylitis or in good health (not recorded which). CDR3 in amino acids: CASRVTRGPSQETQYF. Written as DNA, the CDR3 is TGTGCCAGCAGAGTTACTAGGGGACCATCGCAAGAGACCCAGTACTTC.